The source of this TCR beta chain is a study of blood T cells in healthy people across ages. The CDR3 is made up of 12 amino acids. The V end lost 6 bases, the J end lost 6 bases, and 11 bases lay between the germline ends. Per the germline V gene, CDR1 is SQVTM and CDR2 is ANQGSEA. With regard to this clonotype: The antigen is unknown.

General study results and limits: Long-lived donors exceeded aged donors in naive CD4+ cells and diversity.

The use of a sample-barcoded 5' primer and a J-beta primer mix characterized a second PCR of about 7 to 12 cycles. TCRdb fed the 5' RACE reads into MiXCR, producing one record per CDR3 protein. The table includes hundreds of thousands of distinct CDR3 sequences, more than 45% detected once. The sequenced sample consisted of blood. The origin of this receptor is a woman at least 80 years old in good health. J is TRBJ1-4 and V is TRBV29-1, with D hard to call. The CDR3 DNA is TGCAGCGTGAGGGAGATCGATGAAAAACTGTTTTTT. It yields the protein CSVREIDEKLFF.